Shown below are 24 T cell receptor beta chains from a single sample sequenced in a study of post-analysis software for immune sequencing data. No antigen has been assigned to these receptors. cDNA libraries for TCR beta contained unique molecular identifiers. TCRdb analysed the PCR reads with MiXCR anew, one entry per CDR3 protein. Here the sample spans a few hundred thousand distinct CDR3 sequences, less than 40% being singletons. Notes on the study in general: With TRBV5-6, TRBV5-1 and TRBV20-1 included, about five TRBV segments were more frequent in patients than in controls.

Sequenced sample: blood. Receptor source: a girl between 10 and 17 years old with multiple sclerosis.

A note on this clonotype: The junction departs from germline at one end; a sequencing error may be responsible. This chain joins TRBV7-9 and TRBJ1-6, with 7 bases fitting TRBD1. CDR3 size: 14 residues. Germline V CDR1 and CDR2: SEHNR, FQNEAQ (reference sequence). The CDR3 here is CASSRDSYNSLLHF. CDR3 in DNA: TGTGCCAGCAGTCGGGACAGTTATAATTCACTCCTCCACTTT.

This clonotype was detected once. The J gene is TRBJ1-4, the V gene TRBV12-3 or TRBV12-4, with 7 bases identical to TRBD1. V dropped 7 bases and J dropped 7; count of bases not matched to a gene: 12. CDR3 length: 15 residues. The DNA for the CDR3 is TGTGCCAGCACCGACCAGGGGGGGGTTGGTGAAAAACTGTTTTTT. This translates into CASTDQGGVGEKLFF.

V gene TRBV7-6 combines with J gene TRBJ2-5; a possible D gene is TRBD1 (6 bases). CDR3 length equals 14 residues. V shed 4 bases and J shed 5 bases, with 14 bases lying between them. Per the germline V gene, CDR1 is SGHVS and CDR2 is FNYEAQ. CDR3 protein: CASSWAGVLETQYF. The CDR3 DNA is TGTGCCAGCAGCTGGGCAGGGGTGTTGGAGACCCAGTACTTC.

This clonotype came up a few times. V usage is TRBV25-1 and J usage is TRBJ2-7, with D tentatively TRBD2 (5 bases). The CDR3 sequence is 13 residues long. V lost 1 base, J lost 1 base, and 5 bases lay in between. Germline-derived CDR1 and CDR2 are MGHDK and SYGVNS. CDR3 nucleotides: TGTGCCAGCAGTGAATCGGGGTCCTACGAGCAGTACTTC. Its protein is CASSESGSYEQYF.

This clonotype came up a few times. The rearrangement links TRBV2 to TRBJ2-1; maybe TRBD1 (5 bases). CDR3 length: 15 residues. Trimming pared 0 bases from V and 5 bases from J, leaving 11 bases between. The germline CDR1 and CDR2 sequences are SNHLY and FYNNEI. The CDR3 DNA reads as TGTGCCAGCAGTGAAGCGCCAGGGCCGCACAATGAGCAGTTCTTC. Residues: CASSEAPGPHNEQFF.

J is TRBJ1-3 and V is TRBV6-5; D might be TRBD1 (5 bases). The CDR3 length is 15 residues. Germline CDR1 and CDR2: MNHEY and SVGAGI. V was trimmed by 0 bases and J by 6 bases, leaving 12 bases between them. For the CDR3, the DNA is TGTGCCAGCAGTTACTCGGGGGAGGACATAAACACCATATATTTT. It yields the protein CASSYSGEDINTIYF.

This clonotype was found a few times. This chain uses TRBV29-1 with TRBJ2-3; a weak D match, TRBD2 (6 bases). Trimming pared 3 bases from V and 0 bases from J, leaving 13 bases between. CDR3 length: 15 residues. CDR1 is SQVTM, CDR2 ANQGSEA, per germline. The CDR3 region is CSVDPGLRSTDTQYF. CDR3 in DNA: TGCAGCGTTGACCCGGGACTGAGAAGCACAGATACGCAGTATTTT.

The V and J genes are TRBV6-6 and TRBJ1-1; D remains ambiguous. CDR3 length: 12 residues. Germline CDR1 reads MNHNY; CDR2 reads SVGAGI (reference sequence). Trimming left V 2 bases short and J 7 bases short, with 8 bases between. CDR3 amino acids: CASSYETDEAFF. The CDR3, as DNA: TGTGCCAGCAGTTACGAGACGGATGAAGCTTTCTTT.

This clonotype was counted only a few times. The J gene is TRBJ2-5, the V gene TRBV20-1; 12 nucleotides align to TRBD2. Germline loops: CDR1 DFQATT, CDR2 SNEGSKA (reference sequence). CDR3 size: 16 residues. V lost 0 bases to trimming and J lost 4 bases; unmatched junction nucleotides: 6. The CDR3 region is CSARDVLAGGRETQYF. The CDR3, as DNA: TGCAGTGCTAGAGATGTCCTAGCGGGGGGGCGAGAGACCCAGTACTTC.

This sequence joins TRBV4-2 and TRBJ2-7; possibly TRBD2 for D (6 bases). The CDR3 is 15 residues long. Germline V gene lookup returns CDR1 LGHNA and CDR2 YNFKEQ. V lost 3 bases and J lost 4, with 16 bases in between. CDR3 sequence reads: CASSQEGTERYEQYF. The CDR3 DNA reads TGTGCCAGCAGCCAGGAGGGGACGGAGAGATACGAGCAGTACTTC.

The count of this clonotype is one. This chain joins TRBV12-3 or TRBV12-4 and TRBJ1-2; D remains unclear. CDR3 size: 15 residues. V lost 3 bases to trimming and J lost 0 bases, with 11 bases between them. Written as DNA, the CDR3 is TGTGCCAGCAGTTTCAACACCGTAGCTAACTATGGCTACACCTTC. This codes for CASSFNTVANYGYTF.

V usage is TRBV2 and J usage is TRBJ1-4; 8 nucleotides line up with TRBD1. The CDR3 sequence is 15 residues long. With V trimmed by 4 bases and J by 7 bases, 8 bases remained unmatched. Germline values: CDR1 SNHLY, CDR2 FYNNEI. The CDR3 coding sequence is TGTGCCAGCAGTGGGTCAGGGGGCAGGGGTGAAAAACTGTTTTTT. Translation gives CASSGSGGRGEKLFF.

The chain joins TRBV12-3 or TRBV12-4 to TRBJ2-3; the D gene is possibly TRBD2 (6 bases). The CDR3 has 14 amino acids. Trimming stripped 5 bases from V and 3 bases from J, with 12 bases between. As DNA, the CDR3 is TGTGCCAGCAGTCCACCGGACTATACAGATACGCAGTATTTT. This sequence encodes CASSPPDYTDTQYF.

The CDR3 sequence is CASSHRTTWSEQFF. For the CDR3, the DNA is TGTGCCAGCAGCCATCGTACTACCTGGTCTGAGCAGTTCTTC. The chain is built from TRBV3-1 and TRBJ2-1; D is unclear. This CDR3 is 14 amino acids long. The V gene's germline CDR1 is LGHDT and CDR2 YNNKEL (reference sequence). Trimming took off 3 bases at V and 9 bases at J, with 15 bases between the two ends.

V usage is TRBV10-3 and J usage is TRBJ2-5; 11 bases are shared with TRBD1. The DNA end is more similar to TRBJ2-7, so the J call may be wrong. This CDR3 has 13 residues. Germline V lookup: CDR1 ENHRY, CDR2 SYGVKD. The CDR3 sequence: CAIKGTGGSEQYF. The DNA for the CDR3 is TGTGCCATCAAAGGGACAGGGGGATCCGAGCAGTACTTC.

The rearrangement joins TRBV12-3 or TRBV12-4 to TRBJ2-3, with 8 nucleotides matching TRBD1. CDR3 size: 14 residues. The trim removed 6 bases at V and 6 bases at J, leaving 8 bases unmatched. CDR3 bases: TGTGCCAGCAGCCTGGATACAGGGGGTGATACGCAGTATTTT. It encodes CASSLDTGGDTQYF.

The rearrangement uses TRBV2 and TRBJ2-1; 12 bases are shared with TRBD2. Germline assignment: CDR1 SNHLY and CDR2 FYNNEI. The CDR3 is 15 amino acids. Germline trimming cut 5 bases from V and 6 bases from J; bases unmatched to any gene: 5. DNA of the CDR3: TGTGCCAGCAGTTTTGGACTAGCGGGGCTCAATGAGCAGTTCTTC. Encoded protein: CASSFGLAGLNEQFF. Using reference TRBV2 and TRBJ2-1 for the parts outside the CDR3, the full variable domain is EPEVTQTPSHQVTQMGQEVILRCVPISNHLYFYWYRQILGQKVEFLVSFYNNEISEKSEIFDDQFSVERPDGSNFTLKIRSTKLEDSAMYFCASSFGLAGLNEQFFGPGTRLTVL.

This clonotype has just a few counts. This chain connects TRBV13 to TRBJ1-4, with 7 bases aligning to TRBD1. V lost 4 bases and J lost 5; bases outside the gene matches: 7. The CDR3 totals 15 residues. In germline, CDR1 is PRHDT, CDR2 FYEKMQ (reference sequence). The CDR3, as DNA: TGTGCCAGCAGCTCCAGGACAGGAAACAATGAAAAACTGTTTTTT. Its protein product is CASSSRTGNNEKLFF.

This chain joins TRBV7-3 and TRBJ2-3; 8 positions agree with TRBD1. V trimming: 1 base; J trimming: 2 bases; junction bases outside the gene matches: 11. Per the germline V gene, CDR1 is SGHTA and CDR2 is FQGTGA. There are 18 residues in the CDR3. The DNA for the CDR3 is TGTGCCAGCAGCTTAAGGCCCCAACAGGGGGGAAACACAGATACGCAGTATTTT. Translating gives CASSLRPQQGGNTDTQYF.

The chain couples TRBV15 to TRBJ2-1, with TRBD2 matching over 9 bases. The CDR3 has 17 residues. CDR1 is LNHNV and CDR2 is YYDKDF in the germline V gene (reference sequence). Germline trimming cut 7 bases from V and 6 bases from J; bases unmatched to any gene: 16. The CDR3 spells CATKKGIQAGGPNEQFF. CDR3 sequence (DNA): TGTGCCACCAAAAAGGGGATTCAAGCGGGGGGACCCAATGAGCAGTTCTTC.

With regard to this clonotype: At one boundary the junction diverges from the germline segment, which might be a read error. The chain carries TRBV12-3 or TRBV12-4 and TRBJ2-3; D perhaps matches TRBD2 (5 bases). CDR3 length: 12 amino acids. The CDR3 is CATSEVTDAQYF. The CDR3 DNA is TGTGCCACTTCGGAGGTAACAGATGCGCAGTATTTT.

A few counts support this clonotype. The genes are TRBV10-3 and TRBJ1-1; no clear D gene. There are 11 residues in the CDR3. CDR1 and CDR2 from the germline V gene are ENHRY and SYGVKD. Trimming left V 4 bases short and J 5 bases short, with 5 bases between. The CDR3 loop is CAISAATEAFF. CDR3 sequence (DNA): TGTGCCATCAGTGCGGCAACTGAAGCTTTCTTT.

V usage is TRBV25-1 and J usage is TRBJ1-5; D gene ambiguous. V lost 5 bases and J lost 0, with 11 bases in between. Germline CDR1 is MGHDK and CDR2 is SYGVNS. The CDR3 length is 15 residues. In nucleotides, the CDR3 is TGTGCCAGCAGTCCAGACACTGATAGCAATCAGCCCCAGCATTTT. Its protein product is CASSPDTDSNQPQHF.

The rearrangement links TRBV29-1 to TRBJ1-1; weak D call: TRBD1 (6 bases). The CDR3 runs 14 residues. Germline CDR1 reads SQVTM; CDR2 reads ANQGSEA. V lost 7 bases, J lost 5 bases, and 20 bases lay in between. In DNA form, the CDR3 reads TGCAGCGCGGGATGGGGGGGCTCGGTAACTGAAGCTTTCTTT. This gives the protein CSAGWGGSVTEAFF.